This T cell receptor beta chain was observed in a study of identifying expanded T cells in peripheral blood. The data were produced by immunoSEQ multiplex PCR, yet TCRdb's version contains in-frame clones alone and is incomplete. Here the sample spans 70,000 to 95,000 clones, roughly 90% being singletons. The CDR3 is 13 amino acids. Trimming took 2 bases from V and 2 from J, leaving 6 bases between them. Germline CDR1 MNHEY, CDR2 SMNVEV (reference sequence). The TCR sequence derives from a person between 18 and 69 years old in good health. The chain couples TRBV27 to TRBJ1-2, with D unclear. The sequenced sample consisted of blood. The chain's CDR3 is CASSLAANYGYTF. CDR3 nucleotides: TGTGCCAGCAGTTTAGCAGCAAACTATGGCTACACCTTC.